Detailed here is one TCR beta chain. The antigen is undetermined. The ends were cut back, 6 bases at V and 6 bases at J, with 20 bases in the middle. CDR1 is MNHNY, CDR2 SVGAGI, per germline (reference sequence). CDR3 length: 15 residues. This sample is drawn from a study of OX40 agonist ivuxolimab in advanced cancers. Study-level findings and limits: The antigens recognized by the expanded peripheral T cells, that is their antigen specificity, were not determined.

TCRdb keeps only in-frame clones here, not all; method: immunoSEQ multiplex PCR. The sample shows tens of thousands of clones, about four fifths of them seen only once. The sample here was CD4+ or CD8+ T cells sorted from blood, taken in a trial of the OX40 agonist ivuxolimab. The clonotype comes from an adult with an advanced solid tumor such as melanoma, head and neck, liver or kidney cancer. The chain couples TRBV6-6 to TRBJ1-1; D gene ambiguous. Written as DNA, the CDR3 is TGTGCCAGCAGACCACCGGGAGGGTTGCTTCCTGAAGCTTTCTTT. Translating gives CASRPPGGLLPEAFF.